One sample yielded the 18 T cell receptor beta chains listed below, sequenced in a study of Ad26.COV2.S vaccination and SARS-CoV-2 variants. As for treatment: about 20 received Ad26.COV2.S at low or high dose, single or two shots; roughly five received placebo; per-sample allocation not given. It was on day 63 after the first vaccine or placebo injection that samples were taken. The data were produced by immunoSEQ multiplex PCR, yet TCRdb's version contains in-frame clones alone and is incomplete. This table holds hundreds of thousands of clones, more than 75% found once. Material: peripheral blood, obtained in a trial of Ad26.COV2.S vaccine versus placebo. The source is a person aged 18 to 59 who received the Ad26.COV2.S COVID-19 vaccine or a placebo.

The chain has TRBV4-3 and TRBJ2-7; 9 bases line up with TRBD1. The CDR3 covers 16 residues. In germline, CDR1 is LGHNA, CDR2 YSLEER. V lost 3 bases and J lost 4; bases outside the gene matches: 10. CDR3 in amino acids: CASSHEGRDRVYEQYF. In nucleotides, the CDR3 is TGCGCCAGCAGCCACGAAGGCCGGGACAGGGTATACGAGCAGTACTTC.

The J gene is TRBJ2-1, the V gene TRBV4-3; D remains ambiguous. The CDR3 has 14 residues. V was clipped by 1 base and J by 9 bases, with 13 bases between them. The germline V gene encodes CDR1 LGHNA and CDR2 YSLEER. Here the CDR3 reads CASSQVGGLGEQFF. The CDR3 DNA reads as TGCGCCAGCAGCCAAGTGGGCGGATTGGGTGAGCAGTTCTTC.

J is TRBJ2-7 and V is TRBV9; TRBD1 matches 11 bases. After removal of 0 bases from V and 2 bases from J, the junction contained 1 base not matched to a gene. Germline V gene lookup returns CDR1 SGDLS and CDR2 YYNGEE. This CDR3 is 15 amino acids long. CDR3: CASSVGTGGTYEQYF. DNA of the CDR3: TGTGCCAGCAGCGTAGGGACAGGGGGCACCTACGAGCAGTACTTC.

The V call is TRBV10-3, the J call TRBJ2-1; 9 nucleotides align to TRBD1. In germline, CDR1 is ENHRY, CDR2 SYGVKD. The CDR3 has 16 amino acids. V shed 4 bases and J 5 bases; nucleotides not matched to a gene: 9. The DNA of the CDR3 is TGTGCCATCAGTGCCGTTAGGACAGGGGTCAACAATGAGCAGTTCTTC. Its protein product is CAISAVRTGVNNEQFF.

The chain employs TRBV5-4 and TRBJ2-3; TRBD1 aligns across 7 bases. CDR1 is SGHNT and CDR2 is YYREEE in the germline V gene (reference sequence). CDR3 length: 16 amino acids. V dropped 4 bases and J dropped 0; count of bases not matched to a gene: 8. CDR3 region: CASSRAQTGSTDTQYF. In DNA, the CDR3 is TGTGCCAGCAGCCGAGCGCAGACAGGGAGCACAGATACGCAGTATTTT.

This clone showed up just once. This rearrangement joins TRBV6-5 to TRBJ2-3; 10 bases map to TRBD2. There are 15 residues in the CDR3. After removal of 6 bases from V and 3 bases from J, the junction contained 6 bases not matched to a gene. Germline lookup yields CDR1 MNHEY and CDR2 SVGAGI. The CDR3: CASRVLAGATDTQYF. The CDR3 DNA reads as TGTGCCAGCAGAGTCCTAGCGGGAGCGACAGATACGCAGTATTTT.

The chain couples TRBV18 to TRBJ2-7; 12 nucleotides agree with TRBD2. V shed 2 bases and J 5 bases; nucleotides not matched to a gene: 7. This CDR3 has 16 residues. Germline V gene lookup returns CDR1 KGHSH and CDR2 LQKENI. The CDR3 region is CASSPRSSGGAHEQYF. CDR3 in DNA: TGTGCCAGCTCACCAAGGTCTAGCGGGGGGGCCCACGAGCAGTACTTC.

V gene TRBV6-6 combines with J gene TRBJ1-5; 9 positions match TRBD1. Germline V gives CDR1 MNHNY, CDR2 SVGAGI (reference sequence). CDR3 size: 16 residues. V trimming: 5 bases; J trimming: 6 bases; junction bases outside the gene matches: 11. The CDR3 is CASSNRQGELSQPQHF. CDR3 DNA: TGTGCCAGCAGTAACCGACAGGGGGAATTAAGTCAGCCCCAGCATTTT.

Here the CDR3 reads CASKEGQVEGYTF. As DNA, the CDR3 is TGTGCCAGCAAGGAAGGACAGGTGGAGGGCTACACCTTC. J is TRBJ1-2 and V is TRBV2; 7 positions match TRBD1. The ends lost 7 bases at V and 8 bases at J; junction bases unmatched: 10. This CDR3 contains 13 residues. Germline-derived CDR1 and CDR2 are SNHLY and FYNNEI. The full variable domain, its missing parts supplied by reference TRBV2 and TRBJ1-2, is EPEVTQTPSHQVTQMGQEVILRCVPISNHLYFYWYRQILGQKVEFLVSFYNNEISEKSEIFDDQFSVERPDGSNFTLKIRSTKLEDSAMYFCASKEGQVEGYTFGSGTRLTVV.

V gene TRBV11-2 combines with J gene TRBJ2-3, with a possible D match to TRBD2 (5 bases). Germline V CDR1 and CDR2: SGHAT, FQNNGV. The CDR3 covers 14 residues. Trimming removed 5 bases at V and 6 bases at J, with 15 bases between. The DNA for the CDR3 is TGTGCCAGCAGCCACACGGGTGGGGAGGATACGCAGTATTTT. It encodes CASSHTGGEDTQYF.

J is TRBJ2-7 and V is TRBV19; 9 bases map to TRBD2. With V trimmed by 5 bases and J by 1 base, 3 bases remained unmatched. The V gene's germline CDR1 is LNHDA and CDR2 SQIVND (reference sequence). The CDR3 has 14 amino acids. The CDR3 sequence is CASSVTSGSYEQYF. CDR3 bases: TGTGCCAGTAGTGTGACTAGCGGTTCCTACGAGCAGTACTTC.

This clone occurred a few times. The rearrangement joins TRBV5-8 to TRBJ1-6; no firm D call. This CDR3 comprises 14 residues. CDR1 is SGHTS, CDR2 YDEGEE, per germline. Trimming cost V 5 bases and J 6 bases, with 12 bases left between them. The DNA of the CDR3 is TGTGCCAGCAGTCAACGACGGAGTAATTCACCCCTCCACTTT. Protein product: CASSQRRSNSPLHF. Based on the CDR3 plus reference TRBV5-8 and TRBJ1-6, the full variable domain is EAGVTQSPTHLIKTRGQQATLRCSPISGHTSVYWYQQALGLGLQFLLWYDEGEERNRGNFPPRFSGRQFPNYSSELNVNALELEDSALYLCASSQRRSNSPLHFGNGTRLTVT.

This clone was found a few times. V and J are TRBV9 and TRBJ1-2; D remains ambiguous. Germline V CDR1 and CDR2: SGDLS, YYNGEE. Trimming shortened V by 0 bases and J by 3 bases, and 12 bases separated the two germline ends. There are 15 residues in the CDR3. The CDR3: CASSVGRAGDYGYTF. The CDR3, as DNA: TGTGCCAGCAGCGTAGGGAGGGCGGGTGACTATGGCTACACCTTC.

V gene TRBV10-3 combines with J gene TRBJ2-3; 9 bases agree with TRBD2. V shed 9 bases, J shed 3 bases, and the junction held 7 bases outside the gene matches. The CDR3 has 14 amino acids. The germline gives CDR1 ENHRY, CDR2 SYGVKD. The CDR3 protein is CAIKGTSKTDTQYF. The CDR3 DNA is TGTGCCATAAAGGGGACTAGCAAGACAGATACGCAGTATTTT.

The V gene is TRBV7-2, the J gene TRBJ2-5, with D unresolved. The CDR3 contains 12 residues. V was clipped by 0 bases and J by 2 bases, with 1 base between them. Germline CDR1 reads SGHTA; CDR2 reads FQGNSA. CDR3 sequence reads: CASSLAQETQYF. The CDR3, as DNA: TGTGCCAGCAGCTTAGCGCAAGAGACCCAGTACTTC.

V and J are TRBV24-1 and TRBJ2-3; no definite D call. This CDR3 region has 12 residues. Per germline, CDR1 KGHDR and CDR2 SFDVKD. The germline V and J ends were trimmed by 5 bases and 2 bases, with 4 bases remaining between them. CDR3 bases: TGTGCCACCAGTGCCCTCACAGATACGCAGTATTTT. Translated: CATSALTDTQYF.

The CDR3 region has the DNA TGCGCCAGCAGCTTGGAGTCGGGTGTCGGGGAGCTGTTTTTT. This codes for CASSLESGVGELFF. The rearrangement joins TRBV5-1 to TRBJ2-2, with unresolved D. Trimming took off 0 bases at V and 7 bases at J, with 10 bases between the two ends. CDR3 length equals 14 residues. Germline V lookup: CDR1 SGHRS, CDR2 YFSETQ. Full variable domain (missing parts from reference TRBV5-1 and TRBJ2-2): KAGVTQTPRYLIKTRGQQVTLSCSPISGHRSVSWYQQTPGQGLQFLFEYFSETQRNKGNFPGRFSGRQFSNSRSEMNVSTLELGDSALYLCASSLESGVGELFFGEGSRLTVL.

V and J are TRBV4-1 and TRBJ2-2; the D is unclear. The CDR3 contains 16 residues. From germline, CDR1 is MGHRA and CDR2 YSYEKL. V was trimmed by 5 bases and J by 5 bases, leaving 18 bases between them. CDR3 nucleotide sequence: TGCGCCAGCAGCGAAGGAACCCGGGCAAGTACCGGGGAGCTGTTTTTT. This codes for CASSEGTRASTGELFF.